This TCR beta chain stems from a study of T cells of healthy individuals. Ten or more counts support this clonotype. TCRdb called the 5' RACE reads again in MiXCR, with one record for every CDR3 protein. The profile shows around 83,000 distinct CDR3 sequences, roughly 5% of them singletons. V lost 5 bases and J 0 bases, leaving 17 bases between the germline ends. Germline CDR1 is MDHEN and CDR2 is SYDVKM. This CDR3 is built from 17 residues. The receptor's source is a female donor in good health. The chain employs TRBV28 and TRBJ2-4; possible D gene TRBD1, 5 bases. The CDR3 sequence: CASSPFAAGLAKNIQYF. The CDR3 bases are TGTGCCAGCAGTCCCTTTGCGGCAGGGCTAGCCAAAAACATTCAGTACTTC.